The rows below give T cell receptor beta chains drawn from one sample of a study of T cells in Graves' hyperthyroidism and ophthalmopathy. TCRdb re-called the multiplex PCR reads through MiXCR, storing one row per CDR3 protein. The sample holds 650,000 to 850,000 distinct CDR3 sequences, about 19% seen once. Sequences were obtained from blood. The receptors were sampled from a woman aged 45-65 years with Graves' hyperthyroidism that later progressed to Graves' ophthalmopathy. Each CDR3 is given with its conserved first and last residue. A D gene is named only where the DNA matches it firmly. Rows give clone size only sometimes, using once, few, many, or a class for an expanded clone.

cdr3_length	clone_size	d_call	v_call	j_call	cdr3_aa	cdr3_nt
13	many	-	TRBV5-5	TRBJ1-2	CASSTSDSYGYTF	TGTGCCAGCAGCACCTCCGACAGCTATGGCTACACCTTC
14	many	-	TRBV20-1	TRBJ2-3	CSARAPLRPDTQYF	TGCAGTGCTAGGGCCCCGTTACGGCCAGATACGCAGTATTTT
13	few	-	TRBV29-1	TRBJ1-2	CSVGDGLLWSYTF	TGCAGCGTTGGTGACGGGCTGCTGTGGAGCTACACCTTC
13	few	-	TRBV20-1	TRBJ1-5	CSASPPSNQPQHF	TGCAGTGCTAGCCCCCCTAGCAATCAGCCCCAGCATTTT
11	many	-	TRBV30	TRBJ1-1	CAWSVGQGAFF	TGTGCCTGGAGTGTCGGGCAGGGAGCTTTCTTT
12	once	TRBD1	TRBV20-1	TRBJ2-7	CSARTDRAEQYF	TGCAGTGCCCGCACGGACAGGGCCGAGCAGTACTTC
13	many	TRBD1	TRBV3-1	TRBJ2-7	CASSPTGFHEQYF	TGTGCCAGCAGCCCGACAGGGTTCCACGAGCAGTACTTC
14	-	-	TRBV10-3	TRBJ1-1	CAIARTEMNTEAFF	TGTGCCATCGCCAGGACGGAGATGAACACTGAAGCTTTCTTT
16	-	-	TRBV7-9	TRBJ2-2	CASSGTGHPNTGELFF	TGTGCCAGCAGCGGAACGGGACATCCGAACACCGGGGAGCTGTTTTTT
16	few	TRBD2	TRBV18	TRBJ2-7	CASSPRGGGTSYEQYF	TGTGCCAGCTCACCCCGCGGCGGGGGGACCTCCTACGAGCAGTACTTC
12	few	TRBD1	TRBV30	TRBJ1-1	CAWSPDRDGAFF	TGTGCCTGGAGTCCCGACAGGGACGGAGCTTTCTTT